The clone carrying this T cell receptor (beta chain) was seen a handful of times. The data were taken from a study of blood T cell repertoires in COVID-19. Background on the study: Acute-phase and convalescent COVID-19 samples originated in the United States, Italy and Spain. T cells, B-cell-depleted T cells, or PBMCs provided the cDNA or gDNA that served as material.

Authors' methods: Reference gene primer amplification in the assay estimated nucleated cell counts. TCRdb's table, derived via immunoSEQ multiplex PCR, lists solely in-frame clones and lacks some. V, J and clone size are those of that table, while D and trimming were read from the DNA. This table holds about 260,000 clones, around 80% found once. Germline CDR1 and CDR2: LGHDT and YNNKEL (reference sequence). Trimming took 1 base from V and 10 from J, leaving 10 bases between them. The CDR3 is made up of 12 amino acids. This TCR derives from a man aged 55 to 70 with acute or convalescent COVID-19. The specimen sequenced was peripheral blood. This chain uses TRBV3-1 (or the pseudogene TRBV3-2) with TRBJ1-1; no definite D call. CDR3 protein: CASSQGGVGAFF. The CDR3 coding sequence is TGTGCCAGCAGCCAAGGAGGCGTCGGAGCTTTCTTT.